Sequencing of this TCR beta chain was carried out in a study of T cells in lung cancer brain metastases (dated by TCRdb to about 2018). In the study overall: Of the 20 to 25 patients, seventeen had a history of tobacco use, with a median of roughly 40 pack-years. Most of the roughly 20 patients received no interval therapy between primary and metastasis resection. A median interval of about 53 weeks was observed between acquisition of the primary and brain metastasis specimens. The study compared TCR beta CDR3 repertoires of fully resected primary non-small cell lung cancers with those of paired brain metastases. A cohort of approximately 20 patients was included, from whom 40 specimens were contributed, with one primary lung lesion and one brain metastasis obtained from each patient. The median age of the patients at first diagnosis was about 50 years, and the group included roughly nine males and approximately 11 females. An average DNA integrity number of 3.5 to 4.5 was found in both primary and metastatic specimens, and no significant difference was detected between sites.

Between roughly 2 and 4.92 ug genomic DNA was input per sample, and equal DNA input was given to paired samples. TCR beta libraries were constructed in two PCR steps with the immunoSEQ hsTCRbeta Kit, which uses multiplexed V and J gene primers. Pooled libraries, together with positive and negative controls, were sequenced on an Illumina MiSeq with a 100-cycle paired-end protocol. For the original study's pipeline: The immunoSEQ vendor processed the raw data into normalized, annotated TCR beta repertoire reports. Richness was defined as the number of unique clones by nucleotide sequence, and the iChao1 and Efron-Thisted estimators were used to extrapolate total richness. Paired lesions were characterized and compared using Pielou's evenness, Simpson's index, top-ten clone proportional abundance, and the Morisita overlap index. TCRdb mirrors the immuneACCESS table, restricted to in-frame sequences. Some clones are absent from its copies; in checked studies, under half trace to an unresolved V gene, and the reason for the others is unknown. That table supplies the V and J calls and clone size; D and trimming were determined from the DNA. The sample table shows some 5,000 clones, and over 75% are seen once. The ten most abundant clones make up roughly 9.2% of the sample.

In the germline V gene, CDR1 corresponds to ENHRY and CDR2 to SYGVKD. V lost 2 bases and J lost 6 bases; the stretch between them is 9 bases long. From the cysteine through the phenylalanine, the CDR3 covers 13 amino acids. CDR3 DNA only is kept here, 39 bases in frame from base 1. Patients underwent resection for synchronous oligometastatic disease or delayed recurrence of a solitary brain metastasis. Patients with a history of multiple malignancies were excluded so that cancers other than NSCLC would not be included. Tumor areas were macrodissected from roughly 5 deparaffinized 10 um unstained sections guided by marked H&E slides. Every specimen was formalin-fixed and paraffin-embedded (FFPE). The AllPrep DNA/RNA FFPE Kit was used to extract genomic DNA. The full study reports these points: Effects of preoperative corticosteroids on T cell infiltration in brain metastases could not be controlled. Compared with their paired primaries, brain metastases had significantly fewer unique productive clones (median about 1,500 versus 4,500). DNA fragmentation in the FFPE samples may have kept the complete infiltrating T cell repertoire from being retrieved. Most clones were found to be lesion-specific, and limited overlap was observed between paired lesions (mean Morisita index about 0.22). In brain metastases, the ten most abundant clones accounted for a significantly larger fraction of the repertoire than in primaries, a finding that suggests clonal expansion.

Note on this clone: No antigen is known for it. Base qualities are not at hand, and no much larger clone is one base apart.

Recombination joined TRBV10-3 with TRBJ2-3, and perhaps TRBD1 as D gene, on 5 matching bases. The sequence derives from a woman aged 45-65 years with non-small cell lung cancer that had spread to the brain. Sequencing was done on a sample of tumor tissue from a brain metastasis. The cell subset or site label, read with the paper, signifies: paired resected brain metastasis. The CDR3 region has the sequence CAISETAGDTQYF. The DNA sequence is TGTGCCATCAGTGAGACAGCAGGGGATACGCAGTATTTT.